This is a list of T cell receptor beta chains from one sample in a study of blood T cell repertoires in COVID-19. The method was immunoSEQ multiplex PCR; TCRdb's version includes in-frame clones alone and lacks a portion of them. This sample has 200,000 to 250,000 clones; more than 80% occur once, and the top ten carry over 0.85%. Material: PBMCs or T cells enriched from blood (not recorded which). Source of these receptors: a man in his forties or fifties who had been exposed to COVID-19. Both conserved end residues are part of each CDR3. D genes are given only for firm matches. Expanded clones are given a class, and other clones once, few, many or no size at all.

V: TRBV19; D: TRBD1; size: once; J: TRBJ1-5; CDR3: CASSIGPPGQIYSNQPQHF; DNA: TGTGCCAGTAGTATAGGCCCCCCGGGACAGATCTATAGCAATCAGCCCCAGCATTTT
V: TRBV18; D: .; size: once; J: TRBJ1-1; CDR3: CASSGRMGEAFF; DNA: TGTGCCAGCTCAGGGAGGATGGGTGAAGCTTTCTTT
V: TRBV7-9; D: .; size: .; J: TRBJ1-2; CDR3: CASSLGLTNYGYTF; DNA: TGTGCCAGCAGCCTGGGACTGACTAACTATGGCTACACCTTC
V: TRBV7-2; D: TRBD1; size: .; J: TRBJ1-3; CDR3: CASSPRTGPGNTIYF; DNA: TGTGCCAGCAGCCCAAGGACAGGACCCGGAAACACCATATATTTT
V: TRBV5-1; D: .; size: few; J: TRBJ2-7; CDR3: CASSLGRVSYEQYF; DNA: TGCGCCAGCAGCTTGGGCAGGGTCTCCTACGAGCAGTACTTC
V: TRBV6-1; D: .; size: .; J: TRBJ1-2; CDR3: CASSESWTDYGYTF; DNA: TGTGCCAGCAGTGAATCGTGGACAGACTATGGCTACACCTTC
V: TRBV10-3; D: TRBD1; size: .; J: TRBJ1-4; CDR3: CATKQTRRDSKNEKLFF; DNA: TGTGCCACCAAGCAGACTAGACGGGACAGTAAAAATGAAAAACTGTTTTTT
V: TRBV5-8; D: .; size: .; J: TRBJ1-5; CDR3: CASSLGIGGSGNQPQHF; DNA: TGTGCCAGCAGCTTAGGTATCGGGGGAAGTGGCAATCAGCCCCAGCATTTT
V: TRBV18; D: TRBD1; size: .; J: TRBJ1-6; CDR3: CASPPGGQVNSPLHF; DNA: TGTGCCAGCCCCCCAGGGGGACAGGTGAATTCACCCCTCCACTTT
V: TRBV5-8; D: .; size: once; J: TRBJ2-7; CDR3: CASSSGGGRQYF; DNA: TGTGCCAGCAGCTCGGGGGGCGGGAGGCAGTACTTC
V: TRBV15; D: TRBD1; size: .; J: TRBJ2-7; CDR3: CATSRQGQGAYEQYF; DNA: TGTGCCACCAGCAGACAAGGACAGGGGGCATACGAGCAGTACTTC
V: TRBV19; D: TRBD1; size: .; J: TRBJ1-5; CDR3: CATQDRDDYSNQPQHF; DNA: TGTGCCACCCAGGACAGGGACGATTATAGCAATCAGCCCCAGCATTTT
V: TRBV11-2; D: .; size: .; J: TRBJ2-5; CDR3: CASSLDLTRQETQYF; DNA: TGTGCCAGCAGCTTAGATCTTACTAGGCAAGAGACCCAGTACTTC
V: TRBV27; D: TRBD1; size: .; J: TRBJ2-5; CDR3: CASSFGQGGQDQYF; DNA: TGTGCCAGCAGTTTCGGACAGGGGGGCCAGGACCAGTACTTC
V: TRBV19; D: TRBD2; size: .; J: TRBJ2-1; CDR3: CASRGLAGTNYNEQFF; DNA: TGTGCCAGCCGGGGACTAGCGGGCACTAATTACAATGAGCAGTTCTTC
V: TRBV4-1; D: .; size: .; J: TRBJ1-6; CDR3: CASSQAFIQLRSPLHF; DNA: TGCGCCAGCAGCCAAGCGTTTATCCAATTACGGTCTCCCCTCCACTTT